Sequencing of this T cell receptor beta chain was carried out in a study of early T cells in non-severe SARS-CoV-2 infection. Overall study: The authors sequenced bulk RNA from unsorted whole blood, leaving chains unpaired.

Germline CDR1 reads KGHSH; CDR2 reads LQKENI. V was shortened by 7 bases and J by 1 base, with 8 bases between the two germline ends. The CDR3 has 13 amino acids. Researchers tagged individual cDNA molecules with unique molecular identifiers. TCRdb fed the 5' RACE reads into MiXCR, producing one record per CDR3 protein. The sample holds under 85,000 distinct CDR3 sequences, around 13% seen once. The study, taken as a whole, reports: Sequences matched to VDJdb favored anti-spike CD8 responses, while private and CD4 specificities were missed.

On this clonotype itself: Its antigen is as yet unknown.

Sequences were obtained from whole blood. This clonotype originated in an adult who was a healthcare worker with PCR-confirmed SARS-CoV-2 infection or an uninfected control (not recorded which). The V gene is TRBV18, the J gene TRBJ2-1, with D uncertain. CDR3: CASLGISYNEQFF. CDR3 DNA sequence: TGTGCCAGCTTAGGAATTTCCTACAATGAGCAGTTCTTC.